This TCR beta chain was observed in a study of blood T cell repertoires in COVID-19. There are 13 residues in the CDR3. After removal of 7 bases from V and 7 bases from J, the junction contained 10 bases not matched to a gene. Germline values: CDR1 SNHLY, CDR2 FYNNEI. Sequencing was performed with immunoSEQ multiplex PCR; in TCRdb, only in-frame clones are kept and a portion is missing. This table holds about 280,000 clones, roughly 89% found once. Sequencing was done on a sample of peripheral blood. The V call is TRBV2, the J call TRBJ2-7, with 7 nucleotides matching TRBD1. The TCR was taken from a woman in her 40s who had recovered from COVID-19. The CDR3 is CASTGTVAREQYF. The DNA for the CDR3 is TGTGCCAGCACCGGGACAGTGGCCCGAGAGCAGTACTTC.